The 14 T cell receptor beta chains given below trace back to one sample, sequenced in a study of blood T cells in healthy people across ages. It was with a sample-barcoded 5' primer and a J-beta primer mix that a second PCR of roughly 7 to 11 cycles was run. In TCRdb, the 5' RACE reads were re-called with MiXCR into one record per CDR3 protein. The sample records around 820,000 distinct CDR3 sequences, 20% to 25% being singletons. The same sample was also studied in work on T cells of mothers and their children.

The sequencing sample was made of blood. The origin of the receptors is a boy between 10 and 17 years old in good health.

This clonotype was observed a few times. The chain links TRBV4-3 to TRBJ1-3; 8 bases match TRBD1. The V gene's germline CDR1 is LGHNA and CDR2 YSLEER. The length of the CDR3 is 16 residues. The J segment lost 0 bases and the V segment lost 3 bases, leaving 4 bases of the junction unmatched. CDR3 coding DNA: TGCGCCAGCAGCCAGGACAGGGAAAGCTCTGGAAACACCATATATTTT. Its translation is CASSQDRESSGNTIYF.

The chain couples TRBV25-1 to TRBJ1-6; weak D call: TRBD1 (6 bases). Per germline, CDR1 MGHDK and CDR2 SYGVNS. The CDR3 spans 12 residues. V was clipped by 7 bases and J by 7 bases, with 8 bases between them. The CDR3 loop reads CASKDSNSPLHF. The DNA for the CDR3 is TGTGCCAGCAAGGACAGCAATTCACCCCTCCACTTT.

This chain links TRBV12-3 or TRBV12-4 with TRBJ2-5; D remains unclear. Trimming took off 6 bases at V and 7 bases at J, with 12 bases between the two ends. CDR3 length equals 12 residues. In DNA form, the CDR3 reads TGTGCCAGCAGCCCCGGCGATATGACCCAGTACTTC. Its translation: CASSPGDMTQYF.

The CDR3 region is CASSWDREINYGYTF. The CDR3 DNA reads TGTGCCAGCAGCTGGGACAGGGAAATTAACTATGGCTACACCTTC. The V call is TRBV9, the J call TRBJ1-2; TRBD1 agrees at 9 bases. The CDR3 covers 15 residues. Trimming took 4 bases from V and 1 from J; bases not matched to a gene: 5. The germline V gene encodes CDR1 SGDLS and CDR2 YYNGEE.

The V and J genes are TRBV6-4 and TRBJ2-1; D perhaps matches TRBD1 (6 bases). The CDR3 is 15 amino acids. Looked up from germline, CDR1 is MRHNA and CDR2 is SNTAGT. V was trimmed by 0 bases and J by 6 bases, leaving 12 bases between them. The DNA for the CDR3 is TGTGCCAGCAGTGACTCGGCAGGGGCTGGCAATGAGCAGTTCTTC. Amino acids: CASSDSAGAGNEQFF.

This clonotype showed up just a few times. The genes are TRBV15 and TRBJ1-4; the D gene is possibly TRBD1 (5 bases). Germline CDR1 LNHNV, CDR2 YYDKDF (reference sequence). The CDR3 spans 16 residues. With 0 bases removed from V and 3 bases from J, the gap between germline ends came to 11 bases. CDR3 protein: CATSRDRDGPNEKLFF. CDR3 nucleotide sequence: TGTGCCACCAGCAGAGACCGGGACGGCCCTAATGAAAAACTGTTTTTT.

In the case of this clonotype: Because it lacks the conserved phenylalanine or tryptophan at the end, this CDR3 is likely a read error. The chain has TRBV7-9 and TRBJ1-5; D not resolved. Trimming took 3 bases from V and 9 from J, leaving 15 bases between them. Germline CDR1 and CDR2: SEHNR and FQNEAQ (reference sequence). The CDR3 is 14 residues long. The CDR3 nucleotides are TGTGCCAGCAGCTTCTTTGGGGAGATCCTGCCCCAGCATCTT. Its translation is CASSFFGEILPQHL.

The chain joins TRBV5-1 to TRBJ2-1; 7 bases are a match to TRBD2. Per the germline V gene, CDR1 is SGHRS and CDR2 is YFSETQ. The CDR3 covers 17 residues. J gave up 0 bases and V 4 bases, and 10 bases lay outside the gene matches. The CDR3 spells CASSPRGGPSSYNEQFF. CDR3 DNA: TGCGCCAGCAGCCCCCGGGGAGGGCCCAGCTCCTACAATGAGCAGTTCTTC.

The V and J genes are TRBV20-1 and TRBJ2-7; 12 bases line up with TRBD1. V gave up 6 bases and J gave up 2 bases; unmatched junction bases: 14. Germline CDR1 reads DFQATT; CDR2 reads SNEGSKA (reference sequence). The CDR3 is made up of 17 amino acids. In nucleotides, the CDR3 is TGCAGTGCCCAGACCGGGACAGGGGGCCTCCGAGCCTACGAGCAGTACTTC. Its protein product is CSAQTGTGGLRAYEQYF.

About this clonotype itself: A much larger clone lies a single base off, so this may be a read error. CDR3 nucleotides: TGCAGCGTTGAAGATCCGGGGAGGACTAGTGAAAAACTGTTTTTT. As protein: CSVEDPGRTSEKLFF. The chain couples TRBV29-1 to TRBJ1-4; D not resolved. Looked up from germline, CDR1 is SQVTM and CDR2 is ANQGSEA. This CDR3 region has 15 residues.

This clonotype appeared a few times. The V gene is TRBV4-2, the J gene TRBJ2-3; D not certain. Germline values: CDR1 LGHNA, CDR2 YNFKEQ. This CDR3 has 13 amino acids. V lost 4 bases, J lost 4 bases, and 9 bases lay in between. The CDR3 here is CASSLWSSDTQYF. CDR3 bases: TGTGCCAGCAGCCTGTGGAGTTCAGATACGCAGTATTTT.

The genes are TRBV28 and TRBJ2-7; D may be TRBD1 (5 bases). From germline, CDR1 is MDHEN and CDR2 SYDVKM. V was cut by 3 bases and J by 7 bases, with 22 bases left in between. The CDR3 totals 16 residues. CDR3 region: CASSLLGLGDFGEQYF. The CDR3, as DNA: TGTGCCAGCAGTTTGTTGGGGTTAGGGGATTTTGGTGAGCAGTACTTC.

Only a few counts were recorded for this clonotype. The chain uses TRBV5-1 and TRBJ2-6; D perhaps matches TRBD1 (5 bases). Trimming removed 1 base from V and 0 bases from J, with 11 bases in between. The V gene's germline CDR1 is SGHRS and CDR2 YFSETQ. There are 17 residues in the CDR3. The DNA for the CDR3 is TGCGCCAGCAGCTTGTTTTCAGGGATCTCTGGGGCCAACGTCCTGACTTTC. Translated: CASSLFSGISGANVLTF.

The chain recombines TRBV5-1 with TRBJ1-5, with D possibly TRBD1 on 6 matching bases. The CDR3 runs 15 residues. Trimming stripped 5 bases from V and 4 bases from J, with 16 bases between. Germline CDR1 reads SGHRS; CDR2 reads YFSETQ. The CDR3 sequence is CASRPGTNPNQPQHF. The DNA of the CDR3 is TGCGCCAGCAGACCTGGGACAAACCCTAATCAGCCCCAGCATTTT.